This T cell receptor (beta chain) was sequenced during a study of cytomegalovirus exposure and HLA in healthy donors. CDR3 length equals 15 residues. Germline CDR1 reads KGHSH; CDR2 reads LQKENI. The ends lost 2 bases at V and 8 bases at J; junction bases unmatched: 7. The PCR had 60 Vbeta and 13 Jbeta primers. Some clones are missing from TCRdb's copy, which holds only in-frame ones; the method was immunoSEQ multiplex PCR. This sample has about 90,000 clones, with roughly four fifths found just once. The chain links TRBV18 to TRBJ1-2; 11 nucleotides match TRBD1. The sequence derives from a man in his thirties or forties in good health and CMV-seronegative. The sequenced sample consisted of PBMCs. CDR3 residues: CASSPTGQGEKGYTF. CDR3 nucleotide sequence: TGTGCCAGCTCACCAACGGGACAGGGGGAGAAGGGCTACACCTTC.